The present T cell receptor beta chain was sequenced within a study of identifying expanded T cells in peripheral blood. Findings and limits, study-wide: Differentially abundant clones: about 1.3 between replicates, approximately 15 at around 14 days, 19 to 20 at four.

Remarks on this clone: Antigen unknown.

Here immunoSEQ multiplex PCR was the method, and the copy in TCRdb shows in-frame clones only, minus some. Of tens of thousands of clones in the sample, more than 75% were seen once. Healthy donors had no documented immune events, such as infections, while sampled. V shed 3 bases and J 5 bases; nucleotides not matched to a gene: 9. The V gene's germline CDR1 is SGDLS and CDR2 YYNGEE. CDR3 length: 15 residues. Sequenced: blood. This chain links TRBV9 with TRBJ2-5; 8 bases are a match to TRBD1. The sequence was obtained from a person aged 18-69 years in good health. DNA for the CDR3: TGTGCCAGCAGCGCATTTCACAGGGGGTTTGAGACCCAGTACTTC. This gives the protein CASSAFHRGFETQYF.